This T cell receptor beta chain was profiled in a study of patients with pleural tuberculosis. TCRdb re-derived calls from the reads in MiXCR, one entry per CDR3 protein. This table has around 30,000 distinct CDR3 sequences, about 20% appearing once. This clonotype was recorded many times. Germline CDR1 LGHDT, CDR2 YNNKEL (reference sequence). The V end was cut by 1 base, the J end by 2 bases, with 5 bases between. CDR3 size: 13 residues. The TCR was taken from a human donor with pleural tuberculosis. The chain recombines TRBV3-1 with TRBJ1-1; D ambiguous. Sequencing input: peripheral blood. The CDR3 sequence is CASSQVSNTEAFF. CDR3 in DNA: TGTGCCAGCAGCCAAGTTTCTAACACTGAAGCTTTCTTT.